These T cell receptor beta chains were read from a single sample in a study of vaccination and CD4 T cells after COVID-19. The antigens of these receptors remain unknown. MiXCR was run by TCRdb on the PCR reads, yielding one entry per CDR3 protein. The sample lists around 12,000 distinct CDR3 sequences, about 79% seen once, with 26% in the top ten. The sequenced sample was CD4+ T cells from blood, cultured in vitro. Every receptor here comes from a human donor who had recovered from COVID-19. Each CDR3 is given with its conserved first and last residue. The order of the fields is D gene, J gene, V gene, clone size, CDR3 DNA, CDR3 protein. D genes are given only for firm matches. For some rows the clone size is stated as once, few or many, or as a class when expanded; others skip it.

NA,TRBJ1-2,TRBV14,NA,TGTGCCAGCAGCCAAGTAGACGGCCAATATGGCTACACCTTC,CASSQVDGQYGYTF
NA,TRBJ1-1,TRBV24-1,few,TGTGCCACCAGTGATTGGGGTAAGGGTGAAGCTTTCTTT,CATSDWGKGEAFF
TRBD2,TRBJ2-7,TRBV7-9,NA,TGTGCCAGCAGCTTTGCGATAGCGGGGTACGAGCAGTACTTC,CASSFAIAGYEQYF
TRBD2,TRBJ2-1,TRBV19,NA,TGTGCCAGTACGGGGGGGTACAATGAGCAGTTCTTC,CASTGGYNEQFF
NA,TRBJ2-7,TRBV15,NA,TGTGCCACCAGCAGAGAACCCCTAGGAAACTACGAGCAGTACTTC,CATSREPLGNYEQYF
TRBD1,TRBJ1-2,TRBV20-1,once,TGCAGTGCTAGGGCCAGGGGGCGGGAGACCGGCTACACCTTC,CSARARGRETGYTF
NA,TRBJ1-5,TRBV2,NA,TGTGCCAGCAGTGAGAGGAGCCGTTATAGCAATCAGCCCCAGCATTTT,CASSERSRYSNQPQHF
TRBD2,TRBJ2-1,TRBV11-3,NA,TGTGCCAGCAGCTTAGCTAGCGGGAATGAGCAGTTCTTC,CASSLASGNEQFF
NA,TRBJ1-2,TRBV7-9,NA,TGTGCCAGCAGCTTAGATCAGAGTTTGTATGGCTACACCTTC,CASSLDQSLYGYTF
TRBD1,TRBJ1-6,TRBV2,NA,TGTGCCAGCAGTGAAAGGGGGCACTCTAATTCACCCCTCCACTTT,CASSERGHSNSPLHF
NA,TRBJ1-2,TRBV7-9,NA,TGTGCCAGCAGCCCTAGTGGGAGGGGACGAAGGGATGGCTACACCTTC,CASSPSGRGRRDGYTF
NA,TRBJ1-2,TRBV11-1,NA,TGTGCCAGCAGCTTGGCGGGGGCTAATGGCTACACCTTC,CASSLAGANGYTF
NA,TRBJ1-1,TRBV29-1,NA,TGCAGCGTTGATACGACAGGAGTGAACACTGAAGCTTTCTTT,CSVDTTGVNTEAFF
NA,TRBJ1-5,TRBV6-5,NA,TGTGCCAGCAGTTACTCGAGTAAGGGGGGTAGCAATCAGCCCCAGCATTTT,CASSYSSKGGSNQPQHF
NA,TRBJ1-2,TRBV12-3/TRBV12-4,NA,TGTGCCAGCAGTTTGGATCGGGGTGTTGGTGGCTACACCTTC,CASSLDRGVGGYTF
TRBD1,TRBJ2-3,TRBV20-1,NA,TGCAGTGCTAACGCCCGGGACAGGAGTGCAGATACGCAGTATTTT,CSANARDRSADTQYF
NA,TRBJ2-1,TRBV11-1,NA,TGTGCCAGCAGCTCCGACTTTGCGGGATCTCGGAATGAGCAGTTCTTC,CASSSDFAGSRNEQFF
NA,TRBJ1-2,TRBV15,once,TGTGCCACCAGCAGAGATCTCACACTAGAGGGCTACACCTTC,CATSRDLTLEGYTF
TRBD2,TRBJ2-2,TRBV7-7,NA,TGTGCCAGCAGCCGCGGGAGTAGGTCCACCGGGGAGCTGTTTTTT,CASSRGSRSTGELFF
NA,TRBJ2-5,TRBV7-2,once,TGTGCCAGCAGCTCACCCCCTGGAGAGACCCAGTACTTC,CASSSPPGETQYF
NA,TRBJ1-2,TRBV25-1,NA,TGTGCCAGCAGTGAGACAGCCTATGGCTACACCTTC,CASSETAYGYTF
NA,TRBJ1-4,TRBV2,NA,TGTGCCAGCAGTCAGGGGCGAGATGAAAAACTGTTTTTT,CASSQGRDEKLFF
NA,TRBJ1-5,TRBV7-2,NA,TGTGCCAGCAGCTTACAGGGCCCCCGGCAGCCCCAGCATTTT,CASSLQGPRQPQHF
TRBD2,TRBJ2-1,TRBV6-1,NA,TGTGCCAGCAGCGCCTTCCCTAGCGGGGTCTACAATGAGCAGTTCTTC,CASSAFPSGVYNEQFF
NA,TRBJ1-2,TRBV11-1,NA,TGTGCCAGCAGCTCCAGTGGGTCTGGCTACACCTTC,CASSSSGSGYTF
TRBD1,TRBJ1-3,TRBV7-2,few,TGTGCCAGCAGCTCCCATCGGACAGGGGCCGGAAACACCATATATTTT,CASSSHRTGAGNTIYF
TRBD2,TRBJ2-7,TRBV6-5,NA,TGTGCCAGCAGTTTGGGACTAGCGGCCTTCTACGAGCAGTACTTC,CASSLGLAAFYEQYF
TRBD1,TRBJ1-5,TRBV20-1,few,TGCAGTGCAAGGACAGGGCTTTATAGCAATCAGCCCCAGCATTTT,CSARTGLYSNQPQHF
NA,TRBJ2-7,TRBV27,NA,TGTGCCAGCAGCACCCGGGGCGAGCAGTACTTC,CASSTRGEQYF
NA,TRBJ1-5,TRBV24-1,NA,TGTGCCACCAGGGGCGGAACCAATCAGCCCCAGCATTTT,CATRGGTNQPQHF
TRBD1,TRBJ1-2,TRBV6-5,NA,TGTGCCAGCAGTTGTGCGGGCACAGGGGGTAATGGCTACACCTTC,CASSCAGTGGNGYTF
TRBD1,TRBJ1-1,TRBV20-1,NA,TGCAGGCGACAGGGATTGAACACTGAAGCTTTCTTT,CRRQGLNTEAFF
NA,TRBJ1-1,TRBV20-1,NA,TGCAGTGCTATCGTTTCGGGGTTGTCTGAAGCTTTCTTT,CSAIVSGLSEAFF
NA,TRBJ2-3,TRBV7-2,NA,TGTGCCAGCAGCCCCGATGGGATTAGCACAGATACGCAGTATTTT,CASSPDGISTDTQYF